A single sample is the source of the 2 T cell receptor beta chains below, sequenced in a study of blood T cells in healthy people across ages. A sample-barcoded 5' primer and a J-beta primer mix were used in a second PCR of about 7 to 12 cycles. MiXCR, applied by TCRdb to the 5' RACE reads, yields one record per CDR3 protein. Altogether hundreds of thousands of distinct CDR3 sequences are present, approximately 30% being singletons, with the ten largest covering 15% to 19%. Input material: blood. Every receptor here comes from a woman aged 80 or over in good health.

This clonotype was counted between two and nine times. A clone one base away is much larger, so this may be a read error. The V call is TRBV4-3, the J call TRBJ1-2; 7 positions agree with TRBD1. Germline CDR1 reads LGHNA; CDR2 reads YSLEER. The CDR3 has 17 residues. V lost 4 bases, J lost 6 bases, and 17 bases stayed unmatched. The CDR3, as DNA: TGCGCCAGCAGCCGAGAAAGCCGGTCGCAGGGGGGAAATGGCTACACCTTC. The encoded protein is CASSRESRSQGGNGYTF.

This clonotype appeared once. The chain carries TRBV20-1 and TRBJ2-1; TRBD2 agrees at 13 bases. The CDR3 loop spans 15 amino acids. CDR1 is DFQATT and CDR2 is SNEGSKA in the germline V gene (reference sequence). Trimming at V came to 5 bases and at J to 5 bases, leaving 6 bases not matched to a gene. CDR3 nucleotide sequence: TGCAGTGCTTTGAGGACTAGCGGGAGTGACAATGAGCAGTTCTTC. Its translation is CSALRTSGSDNEQFF.